The sample holds a few counts of the clone carrying this T cell receptor (beta chain). Antigen specificity is unknown. A second PCR of roughly 6 to 12 cycles used a sample-barcoded 5' primer and a J-beta primer mix. One entry per CDR3 protein, called by TCRdb with MiXCR from the 5' RACE reads. The sample has about 840,000 distinct CDR3 sequences, about 29% seen once. These data originate in a study of blood T cells in healthy people across ages. Germline CDR1 reads MDHEN; CDR2 reads SYDVKM. V lost 7 bases to trimming and J lost 1 base; unmatched junction nucleotides: 10. The CDR3 extends over 16 amino acids. The study, taken as a whole, reports: The lack of PBMC sorting stopped any conclusive naive versus antigen-experienced comparison.

Separately, the same data were catalogued under a study of T cells of mothers and their children. That report notes: Each child contributed around 3 million TCR beta CDR3 reads, while each mother contributed over 8.5 million.

This chain connects TRBV28 to TRBJ2-1; 7 bases fit TRBD2. The sequence was obtained from a woman aged 40 to 55 in good health. Source material: blood. The CDR3 DNA follows: TGTGCCAGCATGGGGGGAGGGGCGAATTCCTACAATGAGCAGTTCTTC. Translation: CASMGGGANSYNEQFF.